This paragraph covers one T cell receptor beta chain sequence. The data derive from a study of control samples from healthy donors and cancer patients. TCRdb keeps only in-frame clones here, not all; method: immunoSEQ multiplex PCR. The data show fewer than 20,000 clones, with about 87% seen just once and around a tenth held by the top ten. The CDR3 extends over 17 amino acids. After removal of 4 bases from V and 0 bases from J, the junction contained 5 bases not matched to a gene. In germline, CDR1 is SGHRS, CDR2 YFSETQ. The clonotype was recovered from a woman in her seventies with colorectal cancer. Sequencing input: PBMCs. This chain links TRBV5-1 with TRBJ2-3; 13 nucleotides align to TRBD2. CDR3 protein: CASSRLAGGGSTDTQYF. For the CDR3, the DNA is TGCGCCAGCAGCCGACTAGCGGGAGGAGGTAGCACAGATACGCAGTATTTT.